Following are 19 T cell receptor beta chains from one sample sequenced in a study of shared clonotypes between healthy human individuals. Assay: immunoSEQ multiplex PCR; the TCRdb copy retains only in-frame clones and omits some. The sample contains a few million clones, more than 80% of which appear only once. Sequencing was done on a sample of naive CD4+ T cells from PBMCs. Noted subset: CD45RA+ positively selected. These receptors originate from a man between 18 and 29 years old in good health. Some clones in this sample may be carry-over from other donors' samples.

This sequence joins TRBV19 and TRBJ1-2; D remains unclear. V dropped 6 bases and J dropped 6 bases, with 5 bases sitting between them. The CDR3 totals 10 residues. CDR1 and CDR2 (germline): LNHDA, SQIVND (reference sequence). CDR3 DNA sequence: TGTGCCAGTAGGCGGGATGGCTACACCTTC. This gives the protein CASRRDGYTF.

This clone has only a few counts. Here the CDR3 DNA reads TGTGCCAGCTCCCGATCCACCAATCAGCCCCAGCATTTT. It codes for CASSRSTNQPQHF. V and J are TRBV11-2 and TRBJ1-5; D not resolved. V shed 8 bases and J shed 3 bases, with 11 bases lying between them. Germline assignment: CDR1 SGHAT and CDR2 FQNNGV. CDR3 size: 13 residues.

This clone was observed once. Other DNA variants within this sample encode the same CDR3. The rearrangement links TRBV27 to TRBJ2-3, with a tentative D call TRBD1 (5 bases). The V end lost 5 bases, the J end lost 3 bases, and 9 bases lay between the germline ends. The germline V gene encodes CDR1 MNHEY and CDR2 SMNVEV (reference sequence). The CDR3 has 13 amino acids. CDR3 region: CASSLRGTDTQYF. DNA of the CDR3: TGTGCCAGCAGTCTAAGGGGTACAGATACGCAGTATTTT.

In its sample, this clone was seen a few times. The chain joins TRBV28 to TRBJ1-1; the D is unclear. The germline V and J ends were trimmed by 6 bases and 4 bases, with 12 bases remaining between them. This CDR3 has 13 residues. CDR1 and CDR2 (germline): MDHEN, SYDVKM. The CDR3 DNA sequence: TGTGCCAGCAGCACCGTCGGCCGCACTGAAGCTTTCTTT. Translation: CASSTVGRTEAFF.

CDR3 DNA sequence: TGTGCCAGCTGCCCGCGGGGACAGGGAAGGCACGAGCAGTACTTC. It is translated as CASCPRGQGRHEQYF. The chain employs TRBV6-5 and TRBJ2-7; 9 positions agree with TRBD1. Per the germline V gene, CDR1 is MNHEY and CDR2 is SVGAGI. The CDR3 is 15 residues long. The J segment lost 5 bases and the V segment lost 8 bases, leaving 13 bases of the junction unmatched.

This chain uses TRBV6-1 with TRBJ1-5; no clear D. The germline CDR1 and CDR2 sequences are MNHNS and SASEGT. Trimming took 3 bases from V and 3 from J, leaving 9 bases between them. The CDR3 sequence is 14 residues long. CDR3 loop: CASSDSQVNQPQHF. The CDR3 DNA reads TGTGCCAGCAGTGATAGCCAGGTCAATCAGCCCCAGCATTTT.

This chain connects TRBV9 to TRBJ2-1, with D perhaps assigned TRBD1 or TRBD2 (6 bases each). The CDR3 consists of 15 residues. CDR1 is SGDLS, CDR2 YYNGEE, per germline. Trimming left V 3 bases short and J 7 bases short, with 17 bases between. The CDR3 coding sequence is TGTGCCAGCAGCGGAGGGGGTCGGGAGTGGAATGAGCAGTTCTTC. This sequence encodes CASSGGGREWNEQFF.

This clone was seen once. CDR3 DNA: TGTGCCATCAGCCCCGGGGGTGGCTATGGCTACACCTTC. Its protein product is CAISPGGGYGYTF. V is TRBV10-3 and J is TRBJ1-2, with D maybe TRBD1 (5 bases). The germline CDR1 and CDR2 sequences are ENHRY and SYGVKD. This CDR3 is 13 amino acids long. Between the trimmed V and J ends, which lost 6 bases and 4 bases, there was a span of 12 bases.

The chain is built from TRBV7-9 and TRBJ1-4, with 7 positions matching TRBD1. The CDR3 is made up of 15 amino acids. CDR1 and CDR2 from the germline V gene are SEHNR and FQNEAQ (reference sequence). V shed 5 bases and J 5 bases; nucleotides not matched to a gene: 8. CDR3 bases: TGTGCCAGCAGCCCACCTCAGGGGGGGAATGAAAAACTGTTTTTT. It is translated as CASSPPQGGNEKLFF.

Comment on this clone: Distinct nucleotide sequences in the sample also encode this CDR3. DNA for the CDR3: TGTGCCAGCAGTTCAAGCGGACCGTACGAGCAGTACTTC. This encodes CASSSSGPYEQYF. The chain is built from TRBV28 and TRBJ2-7, with TRBD2 as a possible D gene (5 bases). Germline V gives CDR1 MDHEN, CDR2 SYDVKM. This CDR3 is built from 13 residues. V gave up 4 bases and J gave up 4 bases, with 11 bases separating them.

The CDR3 DNA follows: TGTGCCAGCAACGAAGGGACTAGCGGCTCCTACGAGCAGTACTTC. This codes for CASNEGTSGSYEQYF. This chain links TRBV6-1 with TRBJ2-7; 11 bases are shared with TRBD2. Germline trimming cut 7 bases from V and 0 bases from J; bases unmatched to any gene: 5. The CDR3 covers 15 residues. CDR1 is MNHNS, CDR2 SASEGT, per germline.

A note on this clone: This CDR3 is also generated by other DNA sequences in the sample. CDR3 sequence (DNA): TGTGCCAGCAGCTTAAGGGACAGTACCTACAATGAGCAGTTCTTC. This encodes CASSLRDSTYNEQFF. The V call is TRBV7-3, the J call TRBJ2-1; 7 nucleotides line up with TRBD1. Germline lookup yields CDR1 SGHTA and CDR2 FQGTGA. The ends lost 1 base at V and 2 bases at J; junction bases unmatched: 2. The CDR3 extends over 15 amino acids.

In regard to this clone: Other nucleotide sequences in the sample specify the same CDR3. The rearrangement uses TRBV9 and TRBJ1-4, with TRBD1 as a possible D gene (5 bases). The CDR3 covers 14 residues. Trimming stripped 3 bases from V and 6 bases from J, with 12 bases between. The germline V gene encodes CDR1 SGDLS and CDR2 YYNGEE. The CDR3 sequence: CASSAGGGDEKLFF. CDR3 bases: TGTGCCAGCAGCGCCGGCGGGGGGGATGAAAAACTGTTTTTT.

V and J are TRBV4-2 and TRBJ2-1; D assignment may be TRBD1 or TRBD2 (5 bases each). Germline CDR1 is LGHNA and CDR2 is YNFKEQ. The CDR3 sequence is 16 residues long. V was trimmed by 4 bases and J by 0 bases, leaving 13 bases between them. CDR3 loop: CASSLHLGDSYNEQFF. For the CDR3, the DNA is TGTGCCAGCAGCCTCCACTTGGGGGACTCCTACAATGAGCAGTTCTTC.

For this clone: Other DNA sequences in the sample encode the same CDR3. Here the CDR3 reads CASSSRGQPQHF. The CDR3 DNA is TGTGCCAGCAGTTCCAGGGGGCAGCCCCAGCATTTT. The J gene is TRBJ1-5, the V gene TRBV28; TRBD1 agrees at 7 bases. V lost 4 bases, J lost 7 bases, and 1 base stayed unmatched. CDR3 length: 12 residues. CDR1 is MDHEN, CDR2 SYDVKM, per germline.

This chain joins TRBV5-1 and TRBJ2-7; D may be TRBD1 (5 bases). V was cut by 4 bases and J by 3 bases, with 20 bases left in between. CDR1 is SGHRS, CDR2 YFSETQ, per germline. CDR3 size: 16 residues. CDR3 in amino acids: CASSPSPGQGFYEQYF. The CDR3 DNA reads TGCGCCAGCAGCCCCTCACCGGGTCAGGGATTCTACGAGCAGTACTTC.

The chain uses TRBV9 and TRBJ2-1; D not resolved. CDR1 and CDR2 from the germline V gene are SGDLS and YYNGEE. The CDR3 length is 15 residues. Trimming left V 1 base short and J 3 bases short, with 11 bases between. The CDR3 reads CASSVNQDYYNEQFF. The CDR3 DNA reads TGTGCCAGCAGCGTAAACCAGGATTACTACAATGAGCAGTTCTTC.

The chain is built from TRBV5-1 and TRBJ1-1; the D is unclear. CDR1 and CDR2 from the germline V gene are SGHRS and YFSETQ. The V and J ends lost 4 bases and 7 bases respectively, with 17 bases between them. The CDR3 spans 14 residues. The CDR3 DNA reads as TGCGCCAGCAGCCTCTGGACGGATAGTATTGAAGCTTTCTTT. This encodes CASSLWTDSIEAFF.

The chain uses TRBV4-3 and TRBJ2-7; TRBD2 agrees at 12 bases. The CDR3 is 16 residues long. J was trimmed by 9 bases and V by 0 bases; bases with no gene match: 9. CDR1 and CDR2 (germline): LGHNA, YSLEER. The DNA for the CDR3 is TGCGCCAGCAGCCAAGATACGCTAGCGGGAGGGTTGGGGCAGTACTTC. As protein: CASSQDTLAGGLGQYF.